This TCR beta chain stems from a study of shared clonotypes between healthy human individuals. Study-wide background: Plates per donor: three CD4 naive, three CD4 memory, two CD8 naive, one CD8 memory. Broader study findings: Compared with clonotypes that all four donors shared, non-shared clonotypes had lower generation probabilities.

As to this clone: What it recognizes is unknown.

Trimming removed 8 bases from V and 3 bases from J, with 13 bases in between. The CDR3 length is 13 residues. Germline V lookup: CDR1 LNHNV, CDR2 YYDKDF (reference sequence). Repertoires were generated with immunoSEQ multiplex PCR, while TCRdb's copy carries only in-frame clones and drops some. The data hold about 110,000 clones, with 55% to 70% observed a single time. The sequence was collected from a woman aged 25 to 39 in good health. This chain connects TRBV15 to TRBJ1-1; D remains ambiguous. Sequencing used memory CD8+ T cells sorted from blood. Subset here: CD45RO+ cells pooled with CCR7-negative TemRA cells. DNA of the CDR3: TGTGCCACCTCGGGGTGGGTTTACACTGAAGCTTTCTTT. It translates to CATSGWVYTEAFF. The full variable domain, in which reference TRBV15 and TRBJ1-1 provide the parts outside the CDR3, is DAMVIQNPRYQVTQFGKPVTLSCSQTLNHNVMYWYQQKSSQAPKLLFHYYDKDFNNEADTPDNFQSRRPNTSFCFLDIRSPGLGDTAMYLCATSGWVYTEAFFGQGTRLTVV.